This TCR beta chain was documented in a study of blood T cell repertoires in COVID-19. Background on the study: Sources were T cells, B-cell-depleted T cells, or PBMCs; the material itself was cDNA or gDNA.

Germline lookup yields CDR1 MNHEY and CDR2 SMNVEV (reference sequence). This CDR3 contains 15 residues. The ends lost 3 bases at V and 3 bases at J; junction bases unmatched: 4. TCRdb's table, derived via immunoSEQ multiplex PCR, lists solely in-frame clones and lacks some. The data hold 200,000 or so clones, with more than 70% observed a single time. The receptor's source is a man in his fifties or sixties with COVID-19, enrolled during active disease. The chain carries TRBV27 and TRBJ2-1, with TRBD2 identical over 8 bases. The sample was peripheral blood. The CDR3 protein is CASSFSGALYNEQFF. The DNA for the CDR3 is TGTGCCAGCAGTTTTAGCGGGGCGCTCTACAATGAGCAGTTCTTC.